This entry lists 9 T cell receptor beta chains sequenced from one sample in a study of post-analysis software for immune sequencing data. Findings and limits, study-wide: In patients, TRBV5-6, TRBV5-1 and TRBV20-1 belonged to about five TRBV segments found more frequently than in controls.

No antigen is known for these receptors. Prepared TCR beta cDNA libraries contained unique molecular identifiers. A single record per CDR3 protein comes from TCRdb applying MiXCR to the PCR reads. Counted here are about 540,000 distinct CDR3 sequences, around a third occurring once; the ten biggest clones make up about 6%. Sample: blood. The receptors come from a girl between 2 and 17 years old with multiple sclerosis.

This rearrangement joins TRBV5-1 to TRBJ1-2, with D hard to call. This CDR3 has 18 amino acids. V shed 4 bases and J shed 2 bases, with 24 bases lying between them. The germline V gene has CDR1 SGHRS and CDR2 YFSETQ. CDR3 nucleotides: TGCGCCAGCAGCCAAACTTTATTACTCGGACGTAGCAACTATGGCTACACCTTC. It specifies CASSQTLLLGRSNYGYTF.

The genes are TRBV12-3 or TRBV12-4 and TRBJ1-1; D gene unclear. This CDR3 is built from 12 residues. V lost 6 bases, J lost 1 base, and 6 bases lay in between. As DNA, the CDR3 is TGTGCCAGCAGCTACACGAACACTGAAGCTTTCTTT. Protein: CASSYTNTEAFF.

CDR3 sequence: CATTRDRSGELFF. In DNA, the CDR3 is TGTGCCACTACCCGGGACAGATCAGGGGAGCTGTTTTTT. The V gene is TRBV15, the J gene TRBJ2-2; 7 nucleotides match TRBD1. Germline loops: CDR1 LNHNV, CDR2 YYDKDF (reference sequence). The CDR3 spans 13 residues. The ends lost 9 bases at V and 8 bases at J; junction bases unmatched: 9.

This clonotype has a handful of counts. This CDR3 is CASSLEETGTDHYEQYF. As DNA, the CDR3 is TGTGCCAGCAGTCTCGAAGAAACCGGGACAGACCACTACGAGCAGTACTTC. The J gene is TRBJ2-7, the V gene TRBV12-3 or TRBV12-4, with 7 bases identical to TRBD1. V shed 5 bases and J 3 bases; nucleotides not matched to a gene: 16. The CDR3 has 17 amino acids.

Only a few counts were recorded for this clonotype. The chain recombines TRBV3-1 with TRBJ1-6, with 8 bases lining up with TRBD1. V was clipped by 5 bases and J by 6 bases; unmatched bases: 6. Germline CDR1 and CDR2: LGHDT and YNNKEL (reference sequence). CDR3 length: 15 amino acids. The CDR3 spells CASSEGQGVNSPLHF. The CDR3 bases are TGTGCCAGCAGCGAAGGACAGGGTGTTAATTCACCCCTCCACTTT.

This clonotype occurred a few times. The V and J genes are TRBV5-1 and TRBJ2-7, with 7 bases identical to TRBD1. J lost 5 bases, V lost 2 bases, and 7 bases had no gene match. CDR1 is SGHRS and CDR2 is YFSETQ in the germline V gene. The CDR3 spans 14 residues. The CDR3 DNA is TGCGCCAGCAGCTTCGGGACAGCACGCCACGAGCAGTACTTC. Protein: CASSFGTARHEQYF.

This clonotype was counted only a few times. The CDR3 nucleotides read TGCGCCAGCAGCCCTAGACAGGGCCTAAGCACAGATACGCAGTATTTT. Encoded protein: CASSPRQGLSTDTQYF. The V and J genes are TRBV5-1 and TRBJ2-3, with 7 bases that match TRBD1. This CDR3 has 16 residues. V trimming: 4 bases; J trimming: 0 bases; junction bases outside the gene matches: 8. Germline V gives CDR1 SGHRS, CDR2 YFSETQ.

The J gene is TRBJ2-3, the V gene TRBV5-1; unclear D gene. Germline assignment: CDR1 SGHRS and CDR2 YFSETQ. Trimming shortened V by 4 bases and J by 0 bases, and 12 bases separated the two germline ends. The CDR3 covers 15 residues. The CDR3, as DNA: TGCGCCAGCAGCCGTCCGGACGGGAGCACAGATACGCAGTATTTT. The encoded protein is CASSRPDGSTDTQYF.

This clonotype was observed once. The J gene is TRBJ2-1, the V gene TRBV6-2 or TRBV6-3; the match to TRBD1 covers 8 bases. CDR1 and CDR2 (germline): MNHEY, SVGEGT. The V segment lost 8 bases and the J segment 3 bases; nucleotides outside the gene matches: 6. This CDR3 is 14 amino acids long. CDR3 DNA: TGTGCCAGCGCACCGGGACAGGTCTACAATGAGCAGTTCTTC. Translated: CASAPGQVYNEQFF.